This T cell receptor (beta chain) was obtained from a study of blood T cell repertoires in COVID-19. As for the study in general: There were acute and convalescent COVID-19 samples, and they came from the United States, Italy and Spain. The cDNA or gDNA used as material had been derived from T cells, B-cell-depleted T cells, or PBMCs.

How the authors handled the data: Scientists estimated how many nucleated cells there were by amplifying reference gene primers. Clones were read by immunoSEQ multiplex PCR, and TCRdb kept only the in-frame ones, dropping some. The V and J calls and clone size were taken over from that table, and D and trimming were inferred from the DNA. This table has fewer than 85,000 clones, around 83% appearing once. V dropped 7 bases and J dropped 4 bases, with 19 bases sitting between them. CDR3 size: 15 residues. Germline CDR1 reads LNHDA; CDR2 reads SQIVND (reference sequence). The sequenced sample consisted of peripheral blood. The rearrangement joins TRBV19 to TRBJ1-2, with D uncertain. This TCR was sampled from an older woman with acute or convalescent COVID-19. The CDR3 spells CASNELVGPFYGYTF. The CDR3, as DNA: TGTGCCAGTAATGAATTGGTTGGGCCTTTCTATGGCTACACCTTC.